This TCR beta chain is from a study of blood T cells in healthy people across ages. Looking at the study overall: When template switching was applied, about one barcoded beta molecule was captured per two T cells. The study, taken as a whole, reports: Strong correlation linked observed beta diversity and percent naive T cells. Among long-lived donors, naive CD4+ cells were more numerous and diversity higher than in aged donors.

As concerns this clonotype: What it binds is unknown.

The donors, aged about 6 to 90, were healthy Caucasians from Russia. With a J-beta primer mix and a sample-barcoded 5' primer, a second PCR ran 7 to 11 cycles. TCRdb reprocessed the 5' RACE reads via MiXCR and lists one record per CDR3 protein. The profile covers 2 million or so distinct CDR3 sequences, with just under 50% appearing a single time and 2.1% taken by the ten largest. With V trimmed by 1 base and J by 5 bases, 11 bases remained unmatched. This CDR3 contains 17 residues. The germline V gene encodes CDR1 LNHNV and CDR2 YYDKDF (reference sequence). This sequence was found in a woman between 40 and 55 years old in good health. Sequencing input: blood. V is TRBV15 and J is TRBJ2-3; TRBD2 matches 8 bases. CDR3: CATSRVPLPRGEDTQYF. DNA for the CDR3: TGTGCCACCAGCAGAGTCCCACTCCCGCGGGGGGAAGATACGCAGTATTTT.